The present entry profiles one T cell receptor beta chain with its context. Its antigen is as yet unknown. The entry originates in a study of siplizumab effects on memory and regulatory T cells. Study-wide results and limits: Neither a naive nor a memory phenotype was assignable to roughly 80-95% of proliferating CD4+ or CD8+ clones. Solely a minor proportion of alloreactive clones could be assigned to unstimulated subsets.

The CDR3 totals 16 residues. V lost 3 bases, J lost 5 bases, and 19 bases lay in between. CDR1 is MNHEY and CDR2 is SMNVEV in the germline V gene (reference sequence). Generated by immunoSEQ multiplex PCR, the TCRdb table keeps only in-frame clones and is missing some. The repertoire holds about 100,000 clones, with 91% as singletons. The specimen sequenced was CD4+ T cells sorted from blood. This receptor was taken from a human donor in good health. This sequence joins TRBV27 and TRBJ1-2, with D unresolved. The DNA of the CDR3 is TGTGCCAGCAGTTTTTCCGCAGGAGGCAGTGATTATGGCTACACCTTC. It translates to CASSFSAGGSDYGYTF.